The following is a T cell receptor (beta chain) sequence with its context. Antigen: not known. Clones were read by immunoSEQ multiplex PCR, and TCRdb kept only the in-frame ones, dropping some. The sample lists 240,000 or so clones, over 75% occurring once. V was pared by 8 bases and J by 3 bases, with 14 bases between. Germline V gene sequence: CDR1 SGHTA, CDR2 FQGNSA. This CDR3 has 14 residues. The sample belongs to a study of Ad26.COV2.S vaccination and SARS-CoV-2 variants. Background on the study: In the study, Ad26.COV2.S was injected intramuscularly once, or twice 56 days apart.

Treatment reported: 15 to 20 received Ad26.COV2.S at low or high dose, single or two shots; 5 received placebo; per-sample allocation not given. The investigators took samples on day 63 after the first vaccine or placebo injection. Based in Boston, the donor was an adult of 18-55 years. Study results and caveats: TCR breadth and depth estimates may have understated total T cell responses.

This chain links TRBV7-2 with TRBJ1-5; D is perhaps TRBD1 (6 bases). Material: peripheral blood, obtained in a trial of Ad26.COV2.S vaccine versus placebo. This sequence originates from a person between 18 and 65 years old who received the Ad26.COV2.S COVID-19 vaccine or a placebo. DNA for the CDR3: TGTGCCAGCGCCGCAGGGGACAACAATCAGCCCCAGCATTTT. Its translation is CASAAGDNNQPQHF.